A single T cell receptor (beta chain) is shown here with its context. Antigen specificity is unknown. TCRdb ran MiXCR on the 5' RACE reads and lists one entry per CDR3 protein. The sample gives some 140,000 distinct CDR3 sequences, approximately 17% of which show up once; 25% to 40% is in the top ten. This sample was included in a study of CD8 T cells in ankylosing spondylitis. Study outcomes and limitations: A number of the motif variants had already been described in reactive arthritis synovial fluid and blood. What appeared characteristic of ankylosing spondylitis blood was a TCR beta motif of under 10 highly homologous variants. Matched ankylosing spondylitis synovial fluid reportedly showed significant enrichment of disease-linked clones.

The CDR3 spans 16 residues. Germline V gives CDR1 MGHRA, CDR2 YSYEKL. V was clipped by 0 bases and J by 2 bases, with 12 bases between them. This receptor was identified in a male donor with ankylosing spondylitis. What was sequenced was blood, either unsorted or a sorted T cell fraction (not recorded which). The V gene is TRBV4-1, the J gene TRBJ2-3, with D tentatively TRBD1 (6 bases). The CDR3 loop is CASSQESGGNTDTQYF. CDR3 bases: TGCGCCAGCAGCCAAGAATCTGGGGGCAACACAGATACGCAGTATTTT.